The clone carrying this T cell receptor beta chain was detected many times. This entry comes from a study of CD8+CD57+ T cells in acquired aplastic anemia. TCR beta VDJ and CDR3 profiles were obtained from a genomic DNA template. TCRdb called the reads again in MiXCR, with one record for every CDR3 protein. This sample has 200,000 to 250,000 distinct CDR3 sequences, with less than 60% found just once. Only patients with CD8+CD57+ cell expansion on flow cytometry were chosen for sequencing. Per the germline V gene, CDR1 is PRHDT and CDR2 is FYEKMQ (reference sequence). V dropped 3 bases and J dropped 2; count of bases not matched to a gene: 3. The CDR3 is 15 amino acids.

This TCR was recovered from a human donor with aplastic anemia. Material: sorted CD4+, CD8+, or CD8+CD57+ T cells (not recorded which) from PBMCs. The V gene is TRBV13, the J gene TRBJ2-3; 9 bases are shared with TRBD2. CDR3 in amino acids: CASSFLAGITDTQYF. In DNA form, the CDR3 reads TGTGCCAGCAGCTTCCTAGCGGGGATCACAGATACGCAGTATTTT. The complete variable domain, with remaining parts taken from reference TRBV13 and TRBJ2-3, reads AAGVIQSPRHLIKEKRETATLKCYPIPRHDTVYWYQQGPGQDPQFLISFYEKMQSDKGSIPDRFSAQQFSDYHSELNMSSLELGDSALYFCASSFLAGITDTQYFGPGTRLTVL.